The following is a T cell receptor beta chain sequence with its context. Its antigen remains unidentified. Here immunoSEQ multiplex PCR was the method, and the copy in TCRdb shows in-frame clones only, minus some. The table includes more than 5,000 clones, over 70% detected once. This sample stems from a study of graft-versus-host responses after intestinal transplantation. Overall study: Those transplanted obtained multivisceral, liver-intestinal, or isolated intestinal grafts. Findings and caveats of the study: Circulating GvH clone levels at their peak were associated with HvG declines (early post-transplant).

Germline CDR1 MNHEY, CDR2 SVGAGI. The CDR3 is 14 residues long. V was shortened by 3 bases and J by 8 bases, with 16 bases between the two germline ends. The rearrangement uses TRBV6-5 and TRBJ1-1; perhaps TRBD1 as D (6 bases). The source of this sequence is a human patient who received an intestinal transplant, so some T cells may come from the graft donor. The sequencing here drew on PBMCs, taken roughly 47 weeks after intestinal transplant. In DNA, the CDR3 is TGTGCCAGCAGTTATTGGGACACCTCTGCCGAAGCTTTCTTT. Translated, it gives CASSYWDTSAEAFF.